Listed below are T cell receptor beta chains from one sample, sequenced in a study of cytomegalovirus exposure and HLA in healthy donors. Libraries were prepared by immunoSEQ multiplex PCR; TCRdb keeps only in-frame clonotypes and omits some of them. Of 180,000 or so clones listed, about 83% were seen once; the top ten hold around 2.6%. Sequencing was carried out using PBMCs. These receptors originate from a female donor in good health and CMV-seronegative. Both conserved end residues are part of each CDR3. D genes are given only for firm matches. Clone size is stated in some rows and not others, as once, few, many or a class when expanded.

J gene | D gene | V gene | clone size | CDR3 DNA | CDR3 protein
TRBJ2-2 | . | TRBV19 | . | TGTGCCAGTAGTATAGTCGGCGGGGAGCTGTTTTTT | CASSIVGGELFF
TRBJ1-2 | . | TRBV30 | . | TGTGCCTGGACAACGGCGGGTGGCGGTCACTATGGCTACACCTTC | CAWTTAGGGHYGYTF
TRBJ1-1 | . | TRBV6-1 | few | TGTGCCAGCAGTGAACATTTCTCGGGGTTGAGCACTGAAGCTTTCTTT | CASSEHFSGLSTEAFF
TRBJ2-7 | . | TRBV13 | . | TGTGCCAGCAGCTTAGTCGCGGGTTACGAGCAGTACTTC | CASSLVAGYEQYF
TRBJ2-7 | TRBD1 | TRBV5-8 | . | TGTGCCAGCAGGCCCTCAGGGGGCGATTACGAGCAGTACTTC | CASRPSGGDYEQYF
TRBJ1-1 | TRBD1 | TRBV27 | . | TGTGCCAGCAGCCTTACTCGGACAGGGAACACTGAAGCTTTCTTT | CASSLTRTGNTEAFF
TRBJ1-1 | . | TRBV25-1 | . | TGTGCCAGCAGTGAAAACGGAGGCACTGAAGCTTTCTTT | CASSENGGTEAFF
TRBJ2-4 | . | TRBV5-8 | . | TGTGCCAGCAGCTTTGCTAGCAGAGCCAAAAACATTCAGTACTTC | CASSFASRAKNIQYF
TRBJ2-7 | TRBD2 | TRBV6-5 | . | TGTGCCAGCACTAACGGCGGGACTAGCGACTACGAGCAGTACTTC | CASTNGGTSDYEQYF
TRBJ1-6 | TRBD1 | TRBV4-1 | . | TGCGCCAGCAGCCTCAATCAAAACAGGGGCGTGGACTCACCCCTCCACTTT | CASSLNQNRGVDSPLHF
TRBJ1-2 | . | TRBV6-1 | few | TGTGCCACCAAGGGAGTGGGGATAGCTAACTATGGCTACACCTTC | CATKGVGIANYGYTF
TRBJ1-2 | . | TRBV4-3 | . | TGCGCCAGCAGCCAAGGGAGAGGCGGCAGCTATGGCTACACCTTC | CASSQGRGGSYGYTF
TRBJ2-1 | TRBD2 | TRBV9 | . | TGTGCCAGCAGCGTAACAGTGGGGGGGGGAGGTTACAATGAGCAGTTCTTC | CASSVTVGGGGYNEQFF
TRBJ2-2 | TRBD2 | TRBV28 | . | TGTGCCAGCAGTTCGAAGCGGGGGGGGGCCGGGGAGCTGTTTTTT | CASSSKRGGAGELFF
TRBJ1-1 | . | TRBV19 | . | TGTGCCAGCCACAGGAACACTGAAGCTTTCTTT | CASHRNTEAFF
TRBJ1-1 | TRBD1 | TRBV2 | . | TGTGCCAGCAGTGAAGCGCGGCAGGGGGCGAGGGCTGAAGCTTTCTTT | CASSEARQGARAEAFF
TRBJ1-1 | . | TRBV30 | . | TGTGCCTGGACCTTAACTAACGGGAACACTGAAGCTTTCTTT | CAWTLTNGNTEAFF
TRBJ2-7 | TRBD1 | TRBV4-1 | . | TGCGCCAGCAGCCAAGCTGACGGGGGGACAGGGGTCTACGAGCAGTACTTC | CASSQADGGTGVYEQYF
TRBJ2-3 | . | TRBV14 | . | TGTGCCAGCAGTAAACTGGTTACGCAGTATTTT | CASSKLVTQYF
TRBJ2-2 | TRBD2 | TRBV7-2 | once | TGTGCCAGCAGCTTACGACTAGCGGGAGCTGGGGAGCTGTTTTTT | CASSLRLAGAGELFF
TRBJ2-2 | . | TRBV5-4 | . | TGTGCCAGCAGCTTGGGGCGGGGAATTGACACCGGGGAGCTGTTTTTT | CASSLGRGIDTGELFF
TRBJ2-1 | TRBD2 | TRBV2 | . | TGTGCCAGCAGTCCCCTAGCGGGAGTCAATGAGCAGTTCTTC | CASSPLAGVNEQFF
TRBJ2-6 | . | TRBV5-6 | many | TGTGCCAGCAGCTTGGACGGGGTGACTGGGGCCAACGTCCTGACTTTC | CASSLDGVTGANVLTF
TRBJ2-1 | . | TRBV5-4 | . | TGTGCCAGCAGCTTGGTGGGGCTCTACAATGAGCAGTTCTTC | CASSLVGLYNEQFF
TRBJ2-5 | . | TRBV7-3 | once | TGTGCCAGCAGCCCGACACCGGGGGAGACCCAGTACTTC | CASSPTPGETQYF
TRBJ2-5 | . | TRBV5-4 | . | TGTGCCAGCAGCTTGGACAGATACCAAGAGACCCAGTACTTC | CASSLDRYQETQYF
TRBJ2-1 | TRBD2 | TRBV5-6 | many | TGTGCCAGCAGCTTCTCTAGCGGGGAAAATTACAATGAGCAGTTCTTC | CASSFSSGENYNEQFF
TRBJ1-5 | . | TRBV15 | . | TGTGCCACCAGCATCGACAGTGGCAATCAGCCCCAGCATTTT | CATSIDSGNQPQHF
TRBJ2-7 | TRBD1 | TRBV11-2 | once | TGTGCCAGCAGCATTGCAGGGGGCGGATTATACGAGCAGTACTTC | CASSIAGGGLYEQYF